The 3 T cell receptor beta chains in this list originate from one sample, sequenced in a study of blood T cell repertoires in COVID-19. The data were produced by immunoSEQ multiplex PCR, yet TCRdb's version contains in-frame clones alone and is incomplete. This table has roughly 230,000 clones, about 90% appearing once. Sequenced: peripheral blood. These receptors came from a man aged 25 to 40 with COVID-19, enrolled during active disease.

The chain carries TRBV19 and TRBJ2-5; D gene uncertain. CDR3 length: 14 amino acids. Germline loops: CDR1 LNHDA, CDR2 SQIVND (reference sequence). Trimming removed 1 base at V and 1 base at J, with 7 bases between. CDR3 sequence (DNA): TGTGCCAGTAGTATAGTTGGGCCCCAAGAGACCCAGTACTTC. This codes for CASSIVGPQETQYF.

The genes are TRBV6-1 and TRBJ1-1; TRBD1 agrees at 9 bases. Per germline, CDR1 MNHNS and CDR2 SASEGT. After removal of 1 base from V and 11 bases from J, the junction contained 5 bases not matched to a gene. The CDR3 runs to 13 residues. Here the CDR3 DNA reads TGTGCCAGCAGTGAAGGAACAGGGGGCTCTGCTTTCTTT. It specifies CASSEGTGGSAFF.

V usage is TRBV11-3 and J usage is TRBJ1-1; D is uncertain. V lost 4 bases and J 1 base, leaving 7 bases between the germline ends. The CDR3 spans 13 residues. Germline CDR1 and CDR2: SGHNT and YENEEA. CDR3 nucleotide sequence: TGTGCCAGCAGCTGGACTTCGAACACTGAAGCTTTCTTT. It yields the protein CASSWTSNTEAFF.